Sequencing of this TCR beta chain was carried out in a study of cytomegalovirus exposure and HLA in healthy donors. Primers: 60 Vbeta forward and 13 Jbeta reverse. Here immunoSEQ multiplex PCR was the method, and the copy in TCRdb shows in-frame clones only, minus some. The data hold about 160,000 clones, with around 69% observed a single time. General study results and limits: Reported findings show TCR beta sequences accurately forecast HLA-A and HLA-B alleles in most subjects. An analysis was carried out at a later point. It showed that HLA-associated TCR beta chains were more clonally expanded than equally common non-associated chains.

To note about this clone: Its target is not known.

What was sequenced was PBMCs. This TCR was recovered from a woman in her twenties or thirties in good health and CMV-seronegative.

The DNA for the CDR3 is TGTGCCTGGTCCAGACTTAACACTGAAGCTTTCTTT. Its protein is CAWSRLNTEAFF. The gene calls are TRBV30 and TRBJ1-1; D unclear. Germline V gives CDR1 GTSNPN, CDR2 SVGIG (reference sequence). The germline V and J ends were trimmed by 5 bases and 2 bases, with 9 bases remaining between them. This CDR3 has 12 amino acids.